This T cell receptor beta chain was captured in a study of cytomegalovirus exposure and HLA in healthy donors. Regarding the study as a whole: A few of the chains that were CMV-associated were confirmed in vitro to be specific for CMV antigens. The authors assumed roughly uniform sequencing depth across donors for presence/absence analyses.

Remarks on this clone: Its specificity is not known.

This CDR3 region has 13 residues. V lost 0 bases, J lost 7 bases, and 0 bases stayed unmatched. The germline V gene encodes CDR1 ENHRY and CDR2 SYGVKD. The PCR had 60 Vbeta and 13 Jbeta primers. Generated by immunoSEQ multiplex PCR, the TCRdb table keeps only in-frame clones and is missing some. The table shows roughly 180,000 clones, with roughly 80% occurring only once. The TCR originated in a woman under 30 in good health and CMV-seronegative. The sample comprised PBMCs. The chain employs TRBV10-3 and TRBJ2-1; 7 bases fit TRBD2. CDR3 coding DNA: TGTGCCATCAGTGAGTCCGGGAGGAATGAGCAGTTCTTC. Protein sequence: CAISESGRNEQFF.